The clone carrying this T cell receptor beta chain has a single count. The record originates from a study of cytomegalovirus exposure and HLA in healthy donors. Both 60 Vbeta primers and 13 Jbeta primers went into the PCR. Clones were sequenced by immunoSEQ multiplex PCR, and TCRdb holds only the in-frame ones, with some missing. This table has about 100,000 clones, around 84% appearing once. Germline V lookup: CDR1 MNHEY, CDR2 SMNVEV (reference sequence). V dropped 1 base and J dropped 6; count of bases not matched to a gene: 11. The CDR3 length is 17 residues. The gene calls are TRBV27 and TRBJ2-1; TRBD2 matches 8 bases. This TCR was recovered from a woman between 18 and 29 years old in good health and CMV-seronegative. Sequencing used PBMCs. The CDR3 DNA is TGTGCCAGCAGTTTATGGGGGTTTGCGGGAGGAGGCAATGAGCAGTTCTTC. Protein product: CASSLWGFAGGGNEQFF.